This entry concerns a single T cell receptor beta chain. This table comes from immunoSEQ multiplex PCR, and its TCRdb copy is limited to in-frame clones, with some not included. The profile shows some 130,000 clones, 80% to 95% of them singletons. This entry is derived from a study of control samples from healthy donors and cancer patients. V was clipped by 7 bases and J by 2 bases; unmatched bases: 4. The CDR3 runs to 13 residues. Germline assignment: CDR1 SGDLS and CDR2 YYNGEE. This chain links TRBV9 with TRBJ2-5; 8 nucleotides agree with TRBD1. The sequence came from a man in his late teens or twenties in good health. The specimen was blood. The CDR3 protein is CASGQGPQETQYF. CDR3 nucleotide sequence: TGTGCCAGCGGACAGGGCCCACAAGAGACCCAGTACTTC. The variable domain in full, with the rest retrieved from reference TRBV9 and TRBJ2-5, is DSGVTQTPKHLITATGQRVTLRCSPRSGDLSVYWYQQSLDQGLQFLIQYYNGEERAKGNILERFSAQQFPDLHSELNLSSLELGDSALYFCASGQGPQETQYFGPGTRLLVL.